This T cell receptor (beta chain) came from a study of T cells in Graves' hyperthyroidism and ophthalmopathy (dated by TCRdb to the late 2010s). About the investigation overall: Peripheral blood samples were taken at initial diagnosis, before any treatment was given. TCR V-J signatures able to tell the groups apart were searched for in a discovery cohort of approximately 95 patients, of whom approximately 40 had Graves' ophthalmopathy and about 55 had stable Graves' hyperthyroidism. Prospective prediction of ophthalmopathy was tested in an independent validation cohort consisting of fewer than 20 hyperthyroidism patients and more than 15 patients who later progressed to ophthalmopathy. The roughly 100 discovery patients were randomly divided into training and test sets at a 7:3 ratio. Thyroid tissue and blood T-cell repertoires from about six Graves' hyperthyroidism patients were also compared in the study. After sampling, hyperthyroidism patients received methimazole starting at 30 mg daily, and ophthalmopathy patients received high-dose intravenous methylprednisolone. TCR Vbeta CDR3 sequencing of roughly 140 peripheral blood samples (over 40 ophthalmopathy, under 80 hyperthyroidism and some 17 progressor patients) is reported in the paper.

On this clonotype itself: The antigen it recognizes is unknown. Per-base quality was not reported, and no clone a single base away is much larger than it.

Study-level results and caveats: Most expanded thyroid clonotypes (frequency above 0.001) were also detected in blood, suggesting blood repertoires may reflect thyroid immune responses. A model built on a 13 V-J signature distinguished ophthalmopathy from stable hyperthyroidism, reaching about 88% sensitivity and 81.08% specificity in cross-validation and 80%/75% in testing. Sample size was not statistically predetermined, and blinding of investigators to group allocation was not performed. In validation, progression to ophthalmopathy was predicted by the model with 70.59% sensitivity and 72% to 85% specificity, a median of roughly six months before onset.

In the ophthalmopathy patients, disease was moderately to severely active, with a Clinical Activity Score of 3 or more, a NOSPECS grade of 4 or more, and a duration of less than 3 months. The study excluded patients with uncontrolled infections, other autoimmune diseases, pregnancy or lactation. Diagnoses relied on clinical symptoms, serum thyroxine and TRAb, thyroid ultrasound and orbital computed tomography. PBMCs were separated from under 12 ml of fresh peripheral blood using Ficoll-Paque density gradient centrifugation. Trizol reagent was used to extract total RNA, and RNA quality was then checked on an Agilent 2100 Bioanalyzer. The TCR beta CDR3 regions were amplified from the RNA transcripts. The TCR CDR3 was subjected to a first round of RT-PCR using the HTBI primer set and the Qiagen OneStep RT-PCR kit. Libraries were constructed in a second round of multiplex PCR, after which size selection and purification were carried out. The libraries were sequenced on an Illumina HiSeq2000 using paired-end 100 bp reads. The published analysis was carried out like this. Raw data were processed with SOAPnuke, discarding reads with adapters, uncalled bases, mean Phred below 15, or no exact constant-primer or identifier match. High-quality paired reads were merged with COPE v1.2.5, and unique nucleotide sequences were defined as clonotypes. MiTCR v1.1 was used to align the clonotypes against IMGT TRBV, TRBD and TRBJ reference segments. Analysis was restricted to V-J combinations with a frequency above 0.0001, which covered about 99% of repertoires. A TCS score was defined as the ratio of F50 (clonal expansion) to E x V (chaos), with BLOSUM62-based TCRdist applied between CDR3 peptides within each V-J. Welch's t-statistics and random forest reduced 450 to 600 V-J features to roughly 13, which were used in a naive Bayes classifier (R e1071). The public reads were reanalyzed by TCRdb: fastp trimming at Q25, MiXCR alignment, in-frame beta chains only. Entries that share a CDR3 protein sequence are merged under the most common genes and DNA. TCRdb's processing, not the authors' own work, is the source of the V and J calls. The sample profile shows about half a million distinct CDR3 sequences; about 20% of them were found once. Approximately 49% of the sample rests with the top ten.

The V end loses 3 bases and the J end loses 5 bases, and a stretch of 16 bases separates them. Reading the germline V gene gives CDR1 KGHSH and CDR2 LQKENI. The CDR3 numbers 16 residues from cysteine through phenylalanine. Just CDR3 DNA is preserved here, 48 bases in frame from base 1. What was sequenced was blood. This TCR came from a woman aged 70-85 years with Graves' ophthalmopathy. The chain links TRBV18 with TRBJ1-4, with no confidently assigned D gene. The CDR3 amino acid sequence is: CASSPPTRAGNEKLFF. The nucleotide sequence is given as TGTGCCAGCTCACCCCCCACGAGGGCTGGCAATGAAAAACTGTTTTTT.